What follows are 29 T cell receptor beta chains derived from one specimen sequenced in a study of cytomegalovirus exposure and HLA in healthy donors. A multiplex PCR was run with 60 Vbeta primers and 13 Jbeta primers. TCRdb's table, derived via immunoSEQ multiplex PCR, lists solely in-frame clones and lacks some. Of approximately 170,000 clones in the sample, about 80% were seen once. Material for sequencing was PBMCs. These receptors were obtained from a woman aged 40 to 49 in good health and CMV-seronegative.

The chain joins TRBV2 to TRBJ1-1, with D unclear. The CDR3 spans 15 residues. Germline V gene data show CDR1 as SNHLY and CDR2 as FYNNEI. The germline V and J ends were trimmed by 3 bases and 3 bases, with 14 bases remaining between them. The CDR3 nucleotides are TGTGCCAGCAGTGAGAAAGGGAGCCCAGACACTGAAGCTTTCTTT. This gives the protein CASSEKGSPDTEAFF.

This clone was seen a few times. This chain links TRBV6-6 with TRBJ1-5; 9 nucleotides line up with TRBD1. V was pared by 6 bases and J by 1 base, with 7 bases of the junction left unmatched. This CDR3 region has 16 residues. CDR1 and CDR2 from the germline V gene are MNHNY and SVGAGI (reference sequence). The CDR3 sequence is CASRGGTGISNQPQHF. As DNA, the CDR3 is TGTGCCAGCAGGGGGGGGACAGGGATAAGCAATCAGCCCCAGCATTTT.

V and J are TRBV9 and TRBJ2-7; weak D call: TRBD1 (5 bases). The CDR3 is made up of 17 amino acids. Germline V gene sequence: CDR1 SGDLS, CDR2 YYNGEE. V gave up 2 bases and J gave up 5 bases, with 23 bases separating them. The CDR3, as DNA: TGTGCCAGCAGCGTCTCCGACAGTCGAACCACCTTAGACGAGCAGTACTTC. Its protein is CASSVSDSRTTLDEQYF.

This chain connects TRBV6-1 to TRBJ1-1, with D perhaps TRBD1 (6 bases). The CDR3 spans 13 residues. The V end was cut by 10 bases, the J end by 2 bases, with 14 bases between. Germline CDR1 is MNHNS and CDR2 is SASEGT. CDR3 residues: CANRDTTNTEAFF. CDR3 in DNA: TGTGCCAACAGGGACACCACAAACACTGAAGCTTTCTTT.

CDR3 region: CASSEFAGDTEAFF. Here the CDR3 DNA reads TGTGCCAGCAGTGAATTCGCCGGGGACACTGAAGCTTTCTTT. The rearrangement joins TRBV25-1 to TRBJ1-1; D gene uncertain. The germline V gene has CDR1 MGHDK and CDR2 SYGVNS. The CDR3 contains 14 residues. Between the trimmed V and J ends, which lost 1 base and 3 bases, there was a span of 9 bases.

This rearrangement joins TRBV9 to TRBJ2-4; TRBD1 matches at 9 bases. Trimming removed 4 bases from V and 9 bases from J; junction bases left unmatched: 8. From germline, CDR1 is SGDLS and CDR2 YYNGEE. This CDR3 contains 14 residues. CDR3 in DNA: TGTGCCAGCAGCCCTGGGACAGGGAAGGCCATTCAGTACTTC. It codes for CASSPGTGKAIQYF.

As for this clone: Additional DNA sequences in this sample encode the identical CDR3. V usage is TRBV14 and J usage is TRBJ1-2; D is uncertain. The CDR3 sequence is 13 residues long. Trimming took off 1 base at V and 3 bases at J, with 6 bases between the two ends. CDR1 is SGHDN, CDR2 FVKESK, per germline. This chain's CDR3 is CASSQGRDYGYTF. The CDR3 DNA is TGTGCCAGCAGCCAAGGGAGGGACTATGGCTACACCTTC.

The chain is built from TRBV9 and TRBJ1-2, with 8 positions matching TRBD1. Trimming took 4 bases from V and 3 from J; bases not matched to a gene: 2. The CDR3 consists of 13 residues. Germline V gives CDR1 SGDLS, CDR2 YYNGEE. CDR3 in amino acids: CASSRTGYYGYTF. CDR3 DNA: TGTGCCAGCAGCCGGACAGGGTACTATGGCTACACCTTC. Based on the CDR3 plus reference TRBV9 and TRBJ1-2, the full variable domain is DSGVTQTPKHLITATGQRVTLRCSPRSGDLSVYWYQQSLDQGLQFLIQYYNGEERAKGNILERFSAQQFPDLHSELNLSSLELGDSALYFCASSRTGYYGYTFGSGTRLTVV.

The chain is built from TRBV7-3 and TRBJ1-1; TRBD1 matches 9 bases. J was trimmed by 0 bases and V by 4 bases; bases with no gene match: 9. The CDR3 is 17 residues long. Looked up from germline, CDR1 is SGHTA and CDR2 is FQGTGA. Here the CDR3 reads CASSSLGQGIMNTEAFF. CDR3 sequence (DNA): TGTGCCAGCAGCTCCCTGGGACAGGGCATTATGAACACTGAAGCTTTCTTT.

The chain is built from TRBV30 and TRBJ1-2, with 7 positions matching TRBD1. The CDR3 covers 13 residues. CDR1 GTSNPN and CDR2 SVGIG come from the germline V gene (reference sequence). J was trimmed by 6 bases and V by 3 bases; bases with no gene match: 7. CDR3 in DNA: TGTGCCTGGAGCGGCGGGACAGACGATGGCTACACCTTC. Translated: CAWSGGTDDGYTF.

The chain recombines TRBV28 with TRBJ1-1, with 8 bases matching TRBD1. The V gene end was trimmed by 5 bases and the J gene end by 5 bases; junction bases not matched to a gene: 10. This CDR3 comprises 15 residues. Germline V gives CDR1 MDHEN, CDR2 SYDVKM. CDR3 bases: TGTGCCAGCAGTCCTCAACAGGGGGAGGTTACTGAAGCTTTCTTT. Its translation: CASSPQQGEVTEAFF.

The V and J genes are TRBV4-2 and TRBJ2-1; 8 nucleotides align to TRBD2. CDR3 size: 16 residues. Per the germline V gene, CDR1 is LGHNA and CDR2 is YNFKEQ. V shed 1 base and J 4 bases; nucleotides not matched to a gene: 6. CDR3 amino acids: CASSQAVTSGYNEQFF. In DNA form, the CDR3 reads TGTGCCAGCAGCCAAGCGGTCACTAGCGGTTACAATGAGCAGTTCTTC.

The rearrangement joins TRBV5-8 to TRBJ1-2; D unresolved. Germline V gene sequence: CDR1 SGHTS, CDR2 YDEGEE. V was pared by 4 bases and J by 11 bases, with 21 bases between. The CDR3 extends over 14 amino acids. Written as DNA, the CDR3 is TGTGCCAGCAGCCGCCCGCCCCACAGCCCTGATTACACCTTC. This gives the protein CASSRPPHSPDYTF.

The J gene is TRBJ2-1, the V gene TRBV28; 7 bases map to TRBD2. The trim removed 6 bases at V and 1 base at J, leaving 9 bases unmatched. CDR1 and CDR2 (germline): MDHEN, SYDVKM. The CDR3 covers 16 residues. CDR3 bases: TGTGCCAGCAGCCGGGGGGAGGGTCGGTCCTACAATGAGCAGTTCTTC. The encoded protein is CASSRGEGRSYNEQFF. Based on the CDR3 plus reference TRBV28 and TRBJ2-1, the full variable domain is DVKVTQSSRYLVKRTGEKVFLECVQDMDHENMFWYRQDPGLGLRLIYFSYDVKMKEKGDIPEGYSVSREKKERFSLILESASTNQTSMYLCASSRGEGRSYNEQFFGPGTRLTVL.

The rearrangement links TRBV19 to TRBJ2-7; 7 positions agree with TRBD1. Looked up from germline, CDR1 is LNHDA and CDR2 is SQIVND (reference sequence). This CDR3 is 15 amino acids long. The ends lost 10 bases at V and 7 bases at J; junction bases unmatched: 19. This chain's CDR3 is CAILPRDSRPGEQYF. The CDR3 coding sequence is TGTGCCATCTTGCCACGGGACAGCCGGCCGGGGGAGCAGTACTTC.

CDR3 protein: CASSQTERTGSYEQYF. The CDR3 region has the DNA TGTGCCAGCAGCCAGACCGAAAGGACAGGGTCCTACGAGCAGTACTTC. The chain combines TRBV14 with TRBJ2-7; 8 nucleotides align to TRBD1. Germline CDR1 and CDR2: SGHDN and FVKESK. CDR3 length: 16 amino acids. V trimming: 3 bases; J trimming: 1 base; junction bases outside the gene matches: 8.

V and J are TRBV10-3 and TRBJ2-1; D gene ambiguous. The CDR3 contains 12 residues. Germline lookup yields CDR1 ENHRY and CDR2 SYGVKD. The V end lost 3 bases, the J end lost 7 bases, and 7 bases lay between the germline ends. This chain's CDR3 is CAISDSGNEQFF. CDR3 nucleotides: TGTGCCATCAGTGATTCAGGTAATGAGCAGTTCTTC.

V is TRBV7-2 and J is TRBJ1-2; 7 bases fit TRBD1. Trimming at V came to 1 base and at J to 4 bases, leaving 6 bases not matched to a gene. There are 15 residues in the CDR3. Germline CDR1 reads SGHTA; CDR2 reads FQGNSA. The CDR3 loop is CASSLDQDRRYGYTF. In nucleotides, the CDR3 is TGTGCCAGCAGCTTAGATCAGGACAGGCGCTATGGCTACACCTTC.

J is TRBJ2-7 and V is TRBV2; TRBD2 agrees at 7 bases. With V trimmed by 7 bases and J by 5 bases, 2 bases remained unmatched. The CDR3 is made up of 11 amino acids. CDR1 SNHLY and CDR2 FYNNEI come from the germline V gene. The CDR3 region has the DNA TGTGCCAGCACCGCGGGGGACGAGCAGTACTTC. This gives the protein CASTAGDEQYF.

V gene TRBV5-6 combines with J gene TRBJ2-2; possibly TRBD1 for D (6 bases). This CDR3 spans 16 amino acids. V was trimmed by 0 bases and J by 4 bases, leaving 13 bases between them. Germline CDR1 is SGHDT and CDR2 is YYEEEE. The CDR3 coding sequence is TGTGCCAGCAGCTTGGACAGGGTAGGGTCCACCGGGGAGCTGTTTTTT. The encoded protein is CASSLDRVGSTGELFF.

The chain recombines TRBV5-1 with TRBJ2-7; D is ambiguous. The CDR3 contains 16 residues. Germline CDR1 reads SGHRS; CDR2 reads YFSETQ. The ends were cut back, 4 bases at V and 0 bases at J, with 17 bases in the middle. The CDR3 loop reads CASSQVGSSLSYEQYF. CDR3 coding DNA: TGCGCCAGCAGCCAAGTAGGTAGTAGCCTCTCCTACGAGCAGTACTTC.

The count of this clone is one. The gene calls are TRBV7-8 and TRBJ2-1; D remains ambiguous. Germline V gives CDR1 SGHVS, CDR2 FQNEAQ. The V gene lost 5 bases and the J gene lost 7 bases, with 12 bases spanning the gap. The CDR3 spans 13 residues. The CDR3 loop is CASSLITANEQFF. In nucleotides, the CDR3 is TGTGCCAGCAGCCTCATTACAGCAAATGAGCAGTTCTTC.

This clone was seen a handful of times. The V and J genes are TRBV11-2 and TRBJ2-7; 8 nucleotides line up with TRBD1. The V and J ends lost 5 bases and 6 bases, in that order; junction bases with no gene match: 3. CDR3 length: 12 residues. Germline assignment: CDR1 SGHAT and CDR2 FQNNGV. The CDR3, as DNA: TGTGCCAGCAGCCCTACAGGGGGCGAGCAGTACTTC. This translates into CASSPTGGEQYF.

The chain links TRBV6-1 to TRBJ2-5, with a possible D match to TRBD2 (6 bases). The CDR3 consists of 14 residues. Trimming took off 9 bases at V and 5 bases at J, with 19 bases between the two ends. CDR1 is MNHNS, CDR2 SASEGT, per germline. The CDR3 reads CASLRGRTWETQYF. CDR3 bases: TGTGCCAGTCTTCGAGGGAGGACTTGGGAGACCCAGTACTTC.

The table lists this clone with a few counts. The rearrangement uses TRBV5-1 and TRBJ2-2; 11 bases align to TRBD2. V lost 5 bases, J lost 5 bases, and 2 bases stayed unmatched. Germline V gene sequence: CDR1 SGHRS, CDR2 YFSETQ. CDR3 length: 14 amino acids. Here the CDR3 reads CASRLAGATGELFF. In nucleotides, the CDR3 is TGCGCCAGCAGACTAGCGGGAGCGACCGGGGAGCTGTTTTTT.

This chain uses TRBV7-9 with TRBJ2-1, with no clear D. V was trimmed by 8 bases and J by 4 bases, leaving 12 bases between them. Per germline, CDR1 SEHNR and CDR2 FQNEAQ (reference sequence). The CDR3 totals 13 residues. CDR3 loop: CASCRENYNEQFF. CDR3 in DNA: TGTGCCAGCTGTAGAGAGAATTACAATGAGCAGTTCTTC.

The V and J genes are TRBV4-2 and TRBJ1-1; 8 bases map to TRBD1. Germline assignment: CDR1 LGHNA and CDR2 YNFKEQ. CDR3 size: 16 residues. The V gene end was trimmed by 4 bases and the J gene end by 0 bases; junction bases not matched to a gene: 7. The CDR3 is CASSRAVDRVNTEAFF. The CDR3 DNA reads as TGTGCCAGCAGCCGCGCAGTGGACAGGGTGAACACTGAAGCTTTCTTT.

This rearrangement joins TRBV27 to TRBJ2-7; D is ambiguous. Germline V gives CDR1 MNHEY, CDR2 SMNVEV (reference sequence). The CDR3 runs 15 residues. V shed 5 bases and J shed 0 bases, with 14 bases lying between them. CDR3: CASSPFGSPSYEQYF. The CDR3 bases are TGTGCCAGCAGTCCCTTCGGGTCCCCCTCCTACGAGCAGTACTTC.

V and J are TRBV7-9 and TRBJ1-2; D gene unclear. V was shortened by 1 base and J by 6 bases, with 12 bases between the two germline ends. Germline V CDR1 and CDR2: SEHNR, FQNEAQ (reference sequence). The CDR3 loop spans 14 amino acids. This CDR3 is CASSLVSGIDGYTF. Written as DNA, the CDR3 is TGTGCCAGCAGCTTAGTATCGGGGATAGATGGCTACACCTTC.